These T cell receptor beta chains were read from a single sample in a study of shared clonotypes between healthy human individuals. Assay: immunoSEQ multiplex PCR; the TCRdb copy retains only in-frame clones and omits some. Of more than 900,000 clones listed, 75% to 85% are singletons. Sequenced sample: memory CD4+ T cells from PBMCs. The receptors originated from a man in his late teens or twenties in good health. Some clones in this sample may be carry-over from other donors' samples. Both conserved end residues are part of each CDR3. D genes are given only for firm matches. Only some rows state a clone size, as once, few, many or a class for expanded clones.

clone_size: .; j_call: TRBJ2-1; v_call: TRBV27; d_call: .; cdr3_nt: TGTGCCAGCAGTTTTATCGGTGACTGGCAGTTCTTC; cdr3_aa: CASSFIGDWQFF
clone_size: .; j_call: TRBJ2-2; v_call: TRBV11-3; d_call: .; cdr3_nt: TGTGCCAGCAGCCAAAACACCGGGGAGCTGTTTTTT; cdr3_aa: CASSQNTGELFF
clone_size: .; j_call: TRBJ1-2; v_call: TRBV7-9; d_call: .; cdr3_nt: TGTGCCACCCTTAACTATGGCTACACCTTC; cdr3_aa: CATLNYGYTF
clone_size: .; j_call: TRBJ2-1; v_call: TRBV11-2; d_call: TRBD2; cdr3_nt: TGTGCCAGCAGCCCCCTCCGGACTAGCGGGCCGGTAGGCAATGAGCAGTTCTTC; cdr3_aa: CASSPLRTSGPVGNEQFF
clone_size: few; j_call: TRBJ1-2; v_call: TRBV2; d_call: TRBD1; cdr3_nt: TGTGCCAGCAGTCAAACAGGGGGCTTTGGCTACACCTTC; cdr3_aa: CASSQTGGFGYTF
clone_size: .; j_call: TRBJ2-7; v_call: TRBV5-6; d_call: .; cdr3_nt: TGTGCCAGCAGCCCCAGACAACTCCCCTACGAGCAGTACTTC; cdr3_aa: CASSPRQLPYEQYF
clone_size: .; j_call: TRBJ2-5; v_call: TRBV12-5; d_call: .; cdr3_nt: TGTGCTAGTGGCATCGGGGGTGAGACCCAGTACTTC; cdr3_aa: CASGIGGETQYF
clone_size: .; j_call: TRBJ1-1; v_call: TRBV7-3; d_call: .; cdr3_nt: TGTGCCAGCAGCTTAACCTTAAGCGGACGCCAGGAAGCTTTCTTT; cdr3_aa: CASSLTLSGRQEAFF
clone_size: .; j_call: TRBJ2-7; v_call: TRBV15; d_call: TRBD2; cdr3_nt: TGTGCCACCAGCCGATCGACTAGCGGGAGGGCCCTATTCTACGAGCAGTACTTC; cdr3_aa: CATSRSTSGRALFYEQYF
clone_size: .; j_call: TRBJ1-5; v_call: TRBV28; d_call: TRBD1; cdr3_nt: TGTGCCAGCAGTCCCCGTGGAGGGGGCGCTGGCCAGCCCCAGCATTTT; cdr3_aa: CASSPRGGGAGQPQHF
clone_size: once; j_call: TRBJ2-2; v_call: TRBV5-4; d_call: .; cdr3_nt: TGTGCCAGCAGCTTGGCAGGGGTGGGCACCGGGGAGCTGTTTTTT; cdr3_aa: CASSLAGVGTGELFF
clone_size: .; j_call: TRBJ2-7; v_call: TRBV28; d_call: TRBD2; cdr3_nt: TGTGCCAGCAGTTTAGGAGCGGGAGGAAGAGTTGGCCAGTACTTC; cdr3_aa: CASSLGAGGRVGQYF
clone_size: .; j_call: TRBJ2-3; v_call: TRBV30; d_call: TRBD1; cdr3_nt: TGTGCCTGGAGTGTGGGACAGGGTGATCGAGATACGCAGTATTTT; cdr3_aa: CAWSVGQGDRDTQYF
clone_size: .; j_call: TRBJ2-1; v_call: TRBV7-3; d_call: TRBD1; cdr3_nt: TGTGCCAGCAGCAAGGACAGGGGCGCCTACAATGAGCAGTTCTTC; cdr3_aa: CASSKDRGAYNEQFF
clone_size: once; j_call: TRBJ1-2; v_call: TRBV6-5; d_call: .; cdr3_nt: TGTGCCAGCAGTGCCAATGTTGGAGGGAGAGGCTACACCTTC; cdr3_aa: CASSANVGGRGYTF
clone_size: .; j_call: TRBJ2-5; v_call: TRBV27; d_call: .; cdr3_nt: TGTGCCAGCAGTTTACGGGGGTGGCCGGAGACCCAGTACTTC; cdr3_aa: CASSLRGWPETQYF
clone_size: .; j_call: TRBJ2-7; v_call: TRBV5-1; d_call: .; cdr3_nt: TGCGCCAGCAGCCCGGGGGACACCCCCTACGAGCAGTACTTC; cdr3_aa: CASSPGDTPYEQYF
clone_size: .; j_call: TRBJ1-1; v_call: TRBV5-1; d_call: .; cdr3_nt: TGCGCCAGCAGCTTGGATCCGCAACACCTGAACACTGAAGCTTTCTTT; cdr3_aa: CASSLDPQHLNTEAFF
clone_size: .; j_call: TRBJ2-3; v_call: TRBV18; d_call: .; cdr3_nt: TGTGCCAGCTCACCACCGACCCACGAAGGCACAGATACGCAGTATTTT; cdr3_aa: CASSPPTHEGTDTQYF
clone_size: .; j_call: TRBJ2-7; v_call: TRBV28; d_call: TRBD1; cdr3_nt: TGTGCCAGCAGTTTAGCCGGGACAGGGTCCTACGAGCAGTACTTC; cdr3_aa: CASSLAGTGSYEQYF
clone_size: .; j_call: TRBJ1-2; v_call: TRBV5-4; d_call: .; cdr3_nt: TGTGCCAGCAGCTTTGGGGGAATAGCGGACTATGGCTACACCTTC; cdr3_aa: CASSFGGIADYGYTF
clone_size: .; j_call: TRBJ2-1; v_call: TRBV28; d_call: .; cdr3_nt: TGTGCCAGCAGTCTCCCGGGTGAGAAGGCCCATGAGCAGTTCTTC; cdr3_aa: CASSLPGEKAHEQFF
clone_size: .; j_call: TRBJ2-1; v_call: TRBV4-2; d_call: TRBD2; cdr3_nt: TGTGCCAGCAGCCAGACTAGCGGGAAACTGGCAATCGGCAATGAGCAGTTCTTC; cdr3_aa: CASSQTSGKLAIGNEQFF
clone_size: .; j_call: TRBJ2-1; v_call: TRBV18; d_call: TRBD2; cdr3_nt: TGTGCCAGCTTCGGACTAGCGAGCAACAATGAGCAGTTCTTC; cdr3_aa: CASFGLASNNEQFF
clone_size: .; j_call: TRBJ1-3; v_call: TRBV25-1; d_call: TRBD1; cdr3_nt: TGTGCCAGCAGTGCCCCCGGGACAGGGGATGGAAACACCATATATTTT; cdr3_aa: CASSAPGTGDGNTIYF
clone_size: .; j_call: TRBJ2-3; v_call: TRBV9; d_call: .; cdr3_nt: TGTGCCAGCAGCCCAGGAGGTCCCTGGAGCACAGATACGCAGTATTTT; cdr3_aa: CASSPGGPWSTDTQYF